The source of this T cell receptor (beta chain) is a study of long-term antiretroviral therapy in people with HIV. A word on this clone: Antigen unknown.

Study-level findings and limits: HIV repertoires spanned tighter CDR3 length ranges than controls did.

immunoSEQ v3.0 was run at survey level. This table comes from immunoSEQ multiplex PCR, and its TCRdb copy is limited to in-frame clones, with some not included. The table records 35,000 or so clones, 80% to 90% of them present only once. This sample comprised unsorted PBMCs, obtained 2.2 years after starting antiretroviral therapy. This sequence originates from a man aged 18 to 29 with HIV.

CDR3 sequence (DNA): TGTGCCAGCAGTTTAGGAGGACAGAATCAGCCCCAGCATTTT. This sequence encodes CASSLGGQNQPQHF. The chain is built from TRBV27 and TRBJ1-5, with D possibly matching TRBD1 (6 bases). CDR1 is MNHEY and CDR2 is SMNVEV in the germline V gene (reference sequence). There are 14 residues in the CDR3. Trimming cost V 2 bases and J 4 bases, with 9 bases left between them.